The 24 T cell receptor beta chains below all came from one sample that was sequenced in a study of a mutant IDH1 vaccine in newly diagnosed glioma. Profiled with immunoSEQ multiplex PCR; TCRdb holds only in-frame clones, not every one. Among 80,000 to 100,000 clones, about 80% were seen once, and the ten largest hold around 7.5%. Time point meaning: baseline, week 1 (first vaccination visit). Regarding treatment: pre-vaccination baseline after standard-of-care therapy. The sequencing here drew on PBMCs, taken from a glioma patient treated with radiotherapy, temozolomide or both. These receptors all come from a man in his forties or fifties with glioma.

The chain links TRBV2 to TRBJ2-3; 12 bases match TRBD2. J gave up 10 bases and V 9 bases, and 11 bases lay outside the gene matches. This CDR3 region has 14 residues. The germline V gene has CDR1 SNHLY and CDR2 FYNNEI. The DNA for the CDR3 is TGTGCCAGTAAGACTAGCGGGGGCCCTCAGGCGCAGTATTTT. Protein: CASKTSGGPQAQYF.

This clone was seen a few times. V is TRBV27 and J is TRBJ2-1, with D tentatively TRBD2 (5 bases). Germline V gene sequence: CDR1 MNHEY, CDR2 SMNVEV (reference sequence). The CDR3 is 16 amino acids. Deletions cut 1 base from V and 1 base from J, with 11 bases between. CDR3 DNA sequence: TGTGCCAGCAGTTTATTCCCTAGCTTTTCCTACAATGAGCAGTTCTTC. Protein sequence: CASSLFPSFSYNEQFF.

The chain uses TRBV10-3 and TRBJ1-2; D perhaps matches TRBD1 (6 bases). CDR3 length equals 19 residues. In germline, CDR1 is ENHRY, CDR2 SYGVKD. V lost 7 bases to trimming and J lost 4 bases, with 31 bases between them. CDR3 DNA: TGTGCCATCACCTCAGCCGCGAGGGGGAAGTACCTAAGAGTCTATGGCTACACCTTC. Translated, it gives CAITSAARGKYLRVYGYTF.

The CDR3: CASSTPGPSYGYTF. CDR3 nucleotide sequence: TGTGCCAGCAGCACTCCGGGACCGAGCTATGGCTACACCTTC. The genes are TRBV7-9 and TRBJ1-2; TRBD1 might be the D (5 bases). Per the germline V gene, CDR1 is SEHNR and CDR2 is FQNEAQ (reference sequence). V dropped 5 bases and J dropped 4 bases, with 14 bases sitting between them. The CDR3 contains 14 residues.

The rearrangement uses TRBV7-8 and TRBJ1-2; the match to TRBD1 covers 10 bases. The ends lost 4 bases at V and 4 bases at J; junction bases unmatched: 15. Germline CDR1 and CDR2: SGHVS and FQNEAQ. The CDR3 length is 18 residues. CDR3 DNA: TGTGCCAGCAGCTGGTCCTTAGGACAGGGGGGTTTGGGCTATGGCTACACCTTC. Protein sequence: CASSWSLGQGGLGYGYTF. Together with reference TRBV7-8 and TRBJ1-2, the CDR3 gives the full variable domain: GAGVSQSPRYKVAKRGQDVALRCDPISGHVSLFWYQQALGQGPEFLTYFQNEAQLDKSGLPSDRFFAERPEGSVSTLKIQRTQQEDSAVYLCASSWSLGQGGLGYGYTFGSGTRLTVV.

This clone was recorded only once. The chain links TRBV18 to TRBJ1-5; 8 nucleotides line up with TRBD1. This CDR3 region has 16 residues. The ends lost 3 bases at V and 1 base at J; junction bases unmatched: 5. Germline CDR1 KGHSH, CDR2 LQKENI. The CDR3 sequence is CASSPGQGLSNQPQHF. The CDR3 nucleotides read TGTGCCAGCTCACCTGGACAGGGACTCAGCAATCAGCCCCAGCATTTT.

This chain connects TRBV7-2 to TRBJ2-7; D gene uncertain. Trimming left V 2 bases short and J 3 bases short, with 8 bases between. Germline V lookup: CDR1 SGHTA, CDR2 FQGNSA. This CDR3 contains 13 residues. The CDR3 DNA sequence: TGTGCCAGCAGCTTATACGAAAGCTACGAGCAGTACTTC. This sequence encodes CASSLYESYEQYF.

This chain connects TRBV7-8 to TRBJ2-2; D is undetermined. The V end lost 5 bases, the J end lost 7 bases, and 11 bases lay between the germline ends. This CDR3 spans 13 amino acids. Germline V CDR1 and CDR2: SGHVS, FQNEAQ. Written as DNA, the CDR3 is TGTGCCAGCAGCCAAGTTCTTGGCGGGGAGCTGTTTTTT. This encodes CASSQVLGGELFF.

This clone was seen a handful of times. This sequence joins TRBV30 and TRBJ2-7; 12 positions match TRBD2. Trimming removed 2 bases from V and 1 base from J; junction bases left unmatched: 9. Germline V CDR1 and CDR2: GTSNPN, SVGIG (reference sequence). The CDR3 has 17 residues. CDR3 sequence (DNA): TGTGCCTGGAGTCTTGCTTGGACTAGCGGGGTATCCTACGAGCAGTACTTC. This sequence encodes CAWSLAWTSGVSYEQYF.

This chain links TRBV5-4 with TRBJ1-2, with D tentatively TRBD1 (5 bases). V dropped 1 base and J dropped 3 bases, with 10 bases sitting between them. This CDR3 is built from 14 residues. Germline values: CDR1 SGHNT, CDR2 YYREEE (reference sequence). CDR3 coding DNA: TGTGCCAGCAGCTTGCCCGGCAGGGACTATGGCTACACCTTC. It codes for CASSLPGRDYGYTF.

This clone was found a few times. The gene calls are TRBV10-1 and TRBJ2-2; D is possibly TRBD1 (6 bases). The V end was cut by 8 bases, the J end by 2 bases, with 18 bases between. This CDR3 is 16 amino acids long. The germline gives CDR1 WNHNN, CDR2 SYGVQD (reference sequence). CDR3 bases: TGCGCCAGCGCAAATAGACGGGACAAAAACACCGGGGAGCTGTTTTTT. As protein: CASANRRDKNTGELFF.

The chain employs TRBV5-1 and TRBJ2-3; D is perhaps TRBD2 (6 bases). CDR3 length: 14 amino acids. The germline CDR1 and CDR2 sequences are SGHRS and YFSETQ. With 7 bases removed from V and 4 bases from J, the gap between germline ends came to 16 bases. The CDR3 DNA is TGCGCCAGCGCTCCGGGACTCCTGTCAGATACGCAGTATTTT. It codes for CASAPGLLSDTQYF.

Comment on this clone: The junction departs from the called germline gene at one end, perhaps through a read error. CDR3 amino acids: CASSSGLAGPGDTQYF. In DNA form, the CDR3 reads TGTGCTAGCAGCTCGGGACTAGCGGGTCCTGGGGATACGCAGTATTTT. The rearrangement links TRBV7-7 to TRBJ2-3, with 12 bases matching TRBD2. This CDR3 comprises 16 residues. Germline V lookup: CDR1 SSHAT, CDR2 FNYEAQ (reference sequence).

The J gene is TRBJ2-5, the V gene TRBV6-6; no clear D. The CDR3 contains 12 residues. Per germline, CDR1 MNHNY and CDR2 SVGAGI (reference sequence). V was clipped by 7 bases and J by 1 base, with 7 bases between them. CDR3 nucleotides: TGTGCCAGCAAGCACAGCCAAGAGACCCAGTACTTC. Translated, it gives CASKHSQETQYF.

The chain employs TRBV30 and TRBJ2-7; possibly TRBD2 for D (5 bases). The V gene lost 3 bases and the J gene lost 3 bases, with 15 bases spanning the gap. This CDR3 region has 14 residues. Looked up from germline, CDR1 is GTSNPN and CDR2 is SVGIG (reference sequence). The CDR3 is CAWSGLIFDYEQYF. The CDR3 nucleotides read TGTGCCTGGAGCGGACTGATCTTTGACTACGAGCAGTACTTC.

V usage is TRBV7-9 and J usage is TRBJ1-1; the D is unclear. CDR1 is SEHNR, CDR2 FQNEAQ, per germline (reference sequence). Deletions cut 5 bases from V and 1 base from J, with 11 bases between. There are 14 residues in the CDR3. The CDR3 DNA reads TGTGCCAGCAGCCGCGGAGGGCCGAACACTGAAGCTTTCTTT. Translating it yields CASSRGGPNTEAFF.

The CDR3 nucleotides read TGTGCCAGCAGCGTAGATGCGGCAGATACGCAGTATTTT. Its protein is CASSVDAADTQYF. This chain links TRBV9 with TRBJ2-3; D not resolved. Germline V gives CDR1 SGDLS, CDR2 YYNGEE. Trimming shortened V by 0 bases and J by 4 bases, and 6 bases separated the two germline ends. The CDR3 is 13 residues long.

The chain couples TRBV19 to TRBJ2-7, with a tentative D call TRBD1 (6 bases). Germline CDR1 LNHDA, CDR2 SQIVND (reference sequence). The CDR3 consists of 14 residues. V lost 3 bases, J lost 0 bases, and 9 bases lay in between. The DNA of the CDR3 is TGTGCCAGTAGTATTCCAGGGGACTCCTACGAGCAGTACTTC. It specifies CASSIPGDSYEQYF.

The chain uses TRBV6-1 and TRBJ2-7, with D unclear. V lost 1 base, J lost 2 bases, and 6 bases lay in between. The CDR3 is 13 residues long. Germline assignment: CDR1 MNHNS and CDR2 SASEGT. CDR3 sequence reads: CASSEVTAYEQYF. CDR3 sequence (DNA): TGTGCCAGCAGTGAAGTCACTGCCTACGAGCAGTACTTC.

The chain uses TRBV20-1 and TRBJ2-7; 11 bases align to TRBD2. The CDR3 is 11 amino acids. Germline CDR1 DFQATT, CDR2 SNEGSKA (reference sequence). Trimming at V came to 6 bases and at J to 6 bases, leaving 1 base not matched to a gene. Written as DNA, the CDR3 is TGCAGTGCCGGACTAGCGGGCGAGCAGTACTTC. It translates to CSAGLAGEQYF.

The chain has TRBV19 and TRBJ2-1; tentatively, D is TRBD2 (6 bases). The CDR3 spans 14 residues. Per the germline V gene, CDR1 is LNHDA and CDR2 is SQIVND (reference sequence). V gave up 3 bases and J gave up 12 bases, with 18 bases separating them. Here the CDR3 DNA reads TGTGCCAGTAGTATGGGACTGTCCTCGGTCCTGCAGTTCTTC. Protein: CASSMGLSSVLQFF.

This chain joins TRBV16 and TRBJ2-3, with no clear D. The CDR3 runs 14 residues. V lost 0 bases and J lost 1, with 5 bases in between. Germline V CDR1 and CDR2: KGHSY, FQNENV. Here the CDR3 DNA reads TGTGCCAGCAGCCAATCGTACCGCACAGATACGCAGTATTTT. Translation gives CASSQSYRTDTQYF.

V and J are TRBV6-5 and TRBJ2-3; D is uncertain. The CDR3 is 15 residues long. The germline V gene has CDR1 MNHEY and CDR2 SVGAGI. Trimming stripped 0 bases from V and 6 bases from J, with 13 bases between. The CDR3 sequence is CASSYSGTTLDTQYF. DNA of the CDR3: TGTGCCAGCAGTTACTCCGGAACAACCCTGGATACGCAGTATTTT.

The CDR3 sequence is CASSQEIGELGTYEQYF. In DNA form, the CDR3 reads TGTGCCAGCAGCCAAGAAATTGGGGAACTAGGGACCTACGAGCAGTACTTC. V is TRBV4-2 and J is TRBJ2-7; maybe TRBD2 (5 bases). V dropped 0 bases and J dropped 2 bases, with 17 bases sitting between them. Germline CDR1 and CDR2: LGHNA and YNFKEQ. This CDR3 region has 17 residues.